This T cell receptor beta chain appears in the sequencing data of a study of cytomegalovirus exposure and HLA in healthy donors. Study conclusions and caveats: Compared with the approximately 700-donor mean, an Asian-associated ancestry cluster reportedly had fewer N-insertions, according to a later analysis.

As concerns this clone: The antigen is unknown.

This CDR3 is 14 amino acids long. V was shortened by 0 bases and J by 3 bases, with 9 bases between the two germline ends. CDR1 and CDR2 (germline): SGHTS, YDEGEE. At the time of sampling, donors were nominally healthy, though unrecorded immune exposures were likely. The PCR was carried out with 60 Vbeta primers and 13 Jbeta primers. As originally analysed: Some 12 million shared chains were among the about 80 million unique TCR beta chains that a later analysis counted. Repertoires were generated with immunoSEQ multiplex PCR, while TCRdb's copy carries only in-frame clones and drops some. That table furnishes V, J and clone size, whereas the DNA furnished D and trimming. The sample has some 77,000 clones, nearly 80% seen once.

The sequence came from a woman between 50 and 59 years old in good health and CMV-seropositive. V and J are TRBV5-8 and TRBJ1-1; D unclear. The sequencing sample was made of PBMCs. The DNA of the CDR3 is TGTGCCAGCAGCTTGGATCGGAGTTACACTGAAGCTTTCTTT. Protein sequence: CASSLDRSYTEAFF. The variable domain in full, completed from reference TRBV5-8 and TRBJ1-1, reads EAGVTQSPTHLIKTRGQQATLRCSPISGHTSVYWYQQALGLGLQFLLWYDEGEERNRGNFPPRFSGRQFPNYSSELNVNALELEDSALYLCASSLDRSYTEAFFGQGTRLTVV.